The clone carrying this T cell receptor (beta chain) was counted ten times or more. V shed 1 base and J shed 4 bases, with 7 bases lying between them. Germline CDR1 SGHTA, CDR2 FQGNSA. This CDR3 comprises 13 residues. The data originate from a study of T cell repertoires in cytomegalovirus infection. Each CDR3 protein is one row after TCRdb ran MiXCR on the reads. This sample has some 300,000 distinct CDR3 sequences, with 9.6% found just once. The rearrangement joins TRBV7-2 to TRBJ2-5, with D possibly matching TRBD2 (5 bases). The receptor was derived from a human donor in good health (CMV status not recorded). Some clones in this sample may be carry-over from other donors' samples. Sequencing was carried out using PBMCs. CDR3 amino acids: CASSLVRGETQYF. The CDR3 coding sequence is TGTGCCAGCAGCTTAGTACGGGGAGAGACCCAGTACTTC.